This T cell receptor (beta chain) was documented in a study of cytomegalovirus exposure and HLA in healthy donors. The wider study: Earlier results showed 120 million or so unique TCR beta sequences derived from 150 million to 200 million T cells. Broader study findings: Among TCR beta chains of equal frequency, HLA-associated ones were more clonally expanded in a later analysis. Most CMV-associated TCR beta chains were later found to appear HLA-restricted.

60 Vbeta and 13 Jbeta primers were used in PCR. TCRdb's copy holds only in-frame clones and misses some; the assay was immunoSEQ multiplex PCR. In the table there are about 140,000 clones, around 76% of which are singletons. Comments on this clone: Its matching antigen is unknown.

The CDR3 has 15 amino acids. Germline V gives CDR1 SGHTA, CDR2 FQGNSA. V was pared by 3 bases and J by 3 bases, with 14 bases between. This TCR was sampled from a male donor in good health and CMV-seronegative. Source material: PBMCs. The chain combines TRBV7-2 with TRBJ1-2, with D maybe TRBD1 (6 bases). CDR3 nucleotide sequence: TGTGCCAGCAGCTTGGAGTTGACAGGTTACTATGGCTACACCTTC. The encoded protein is CASSLELTGYYGYTF.